This T cell receptor beta chain came from a study of blood T cell repertoires in COVID-19. The wider study: Samples of COVID-19 (acute and convalescent) were obtained from the United States, Italy and Spain. T cells, B-cell-depleted T cells, or PBMCs supplied cDNA or gDNA.

Source study methods: From reference gene primer amplification, estimates of nucleated cell counts were derived. The repertoire was sequenced with immunoSEQ multiplex PCR; TCRdb's copy has only in-frame clones and lacks some. The D gene and trimming were derived from the DNA, and the V and J assignments and clone size from that table. The sample includes 150,000 to 200,000 clones, 70% to 90% seen only once; the top ten take 7%. This clone was seen only a few times. The receptor was isolated from a woman older than 75 in a cohort sampled during active or convalescent COVID-19. Specimen: peripheral blood.

DNA of the CDR3: TGTGCCAGCAGCTCTGTGTATGGAGGGTCTGGAAACACCATATATTTT. It encodes CASSSVYGGSGNTIYF. V and J are TRBV7-6 and TRBJ1-3; D is undetermined. Between the trimmed V and J ends, which lost 4 bases and 1 base, there was a span of 14 bases. The CDR3 spans 16 residues. The germline CDR1 and CDR2 sequences are SGHVS and FNYEAQ. The full variable domain, in which reference TRBV7-6 and TRBJ1-3 provide the parts outside the CDR3, is GAGVSQSPRYKVTKRGQDVALRCDPISGHVSLYWYRQALGQGPEFLTYFNYEAQQDKSGLPNDRFSAERPEGSISTLTIQRTEQRDSAMYRCASSSVYGGSGNTIYFGEGSWLTVV.